These 31 T cell receptor beta chains were all obtained from the same sample, sequenced in a study of cytomegalovirus exposure and HLA in healthy donors. 60 Vbeta and 13 Jbeta primers were used in PCR. Generated by immunoSEQ multiplex PCR, the TCRdb table keeps only in-frame clones and is missing some. The sample carries about 110,000 clones, around 73% recorded once. The sample was PBMCs. The source of these receptors is a man aged 25 to 40 in good health and CMV-seronegative.

This clone was seen a handful of times. The rearrangement uses TRBV5-1 and TRBJ1-1; TRBD1 is a possible D gene (5 bases). This CDR3 region has 15 residues. Trimming left V 1 base short and J 0 bases short, with 10 bases between. The germline CDR1 and CDR2 sequences are SGHRS and YFSETQ. The DNA of the CDR3 is TGCGCCAGCAGCTTGTATCCAGGGATGAACACTGAAGCTTTCTTT. Amino acids: CASSLYPGMNTEAFF.

In this sample, this clone turned up a few times. The chain recombines TRBV6-5 with TRBJ1-1, with TRBD1 as a possible D gene (5 bases). Germline V CDR1 and CDR2: MNHEY, SVGAGI. Between the trimmed V and J ends, which lost 5 bases and 11 bases, there was a span of 18 bases. The CDR3 contains 13 residues. CDR3 sequence (DNA): TGTGCCAGCAGTGATGGGGCCGACCGCCGGGCTTTCTTT. Protein product: CASSDGADRRAFF.

CDR3 nucleotides: TGTGCCTTTCGACTTAACTCGGGAAACACCATATATTTT. It codes for CAFRLNSGNTIYF. The rearrangement joins TRBV30 to TRBJ1-3; no definite D call. V lost 7 bases and J 4 bases, leaving 14 bases between the germline ends. The CDR3 totals 13 residues. Germline assignment: CDR1 GTSNPN and CDR2 SVGIG (reference sequence).

The chain links TRBV5-1 to TRBJ2-4, with D hard to call. The germline gives CDR1 SGHRS, CDR2 YFSETQ. Trimming stripped 1 base from V and 2 bases from J, with 13 bases between. The CDR3 runs 16 residues. The CDR3 reads CASSLNPRISKNIQYF. The DNA of the CDR3 is TGCGCCAGCAGCTTGAACCCCAGGATTTCCAAAAACATTCAGTACTTC.

V is TRBV2 and J is TRBJ1-1; D may be TRBD1 (5 bases). CDR1 and CDR2 (germline): SNHLY, FYNNEI. The CDR3 runs to 15 residues. Trimming removed 7 bases from V and 1 base from J, with 16 bases in between. For the CDR3, the DNA is TGTGCCAGCAAGCAACCGGGGGGGAAGAACACTGAAGCTTTCTTT. Translating gives CASKQPGGKNTEAFF.

This sequence joins TRBV2 and TRBJ1-1; D call uncertain. CDR3 length equals 13 residues. Germline V gene lookup returns CDR1 SNHLY and CDR2 FYNNEI. V was shortened by 11 bases and J by 1 base, with 14 bases between the two germline ends. CDR3 amino acids: CAGAGEGNTEAFF. The CDR3 DNA follows: TGTGCCGGCGCGGGCGAGGGGAACACTGAAGCTTTCTTT.

The chain employs TRBV7-3 and TRBJ2-1; D is perhaps TRBD1 (6 bases). The CDR3 runs 15 residues. The V and J ends lost 5 bases and 0 bases respectively, with 11 bases between them. From germline, CDR1 is SGHTA and CDR2 FQGTGA. The CDR3 here is CASSLVGASYNEQFF. For the CDR3, the DNA is TGTGCCAGCAGCCTCGTGGGGGCCTCCTACAATGAGCAGTTCTTC.

V usage is TRBV7-2 and J usage is TRBJ2-1; 9 positions agree with TRBD2. Germline trimming cut 5 bases from V and 0 bases from J; bases unmatched to any gene: 11. The CDR3 totals 18 residues. CDR1 and CDR2 (germline): SGHTA, FQGNSA. Here the CDR3 reads CASSRVRGGGASYNEQFF. DNA of the CDR3: TGTGCCAGCAGCCGCGTAAGGGGCGGGGGGGCCTCCTACAATGAGCAGTTCTTC. Based on the CDR3 plus reference TRBV7-2 and TRBJ2-1, the full variable domain is GAGVSQSPSNKVTEKGKDVELRCDPISGHTALYWYRQSLGQGLEFLIYFQGNSAPDKSGLPSDRFSAERTGGSVSTLTIQRTQQEDSAVYLCASSRVRGGGASYNEQFFGPGTRLTVL.

This clone was observed a single time. The CDR3 coding sequence is TGCGCCAGCAGCCAAGATCATGAGACTAGCGGGAGGGCCGCTGGGGCCAACGTCCTGACTTTC. Protein product: CASSQDHETSGRAAGANVLTF. The gene calls are TRBV4-1 and TRBJ2-6; 14 nucleotides line up with TRBD2. After removal of 0 bases from V and 2 bases from J, the junction contained 9 bases not matched to a gene. CDR3 length: 21 amino acids. The germline gives CDR1 MGHRA, CDR2 YSYEKL.

The chain is built from TRBV5-1 and TRBJ2-7; 7 bases agree with TRBD1. The CDR3 runs 12 residues. J lost 7 bases, V lost 3 bases, and 4 bases had no gene match. Germline V gene lookup returns CDR1 SGHRS and CDR2 YFSETQ. The CDR3 DNA sequence: TGCGCCAGCAGCTCATACAGGGGAGAGCAGTACTTC. This gives the protein CASSSYRGEQYF. Filled out from reference TRBV5-1 and TRBJ2-7, the complete variable domain reads KAGVTQTPRYLIKTRGQQVTLSCSPISGHRSVSWYQQTPGQGLQFLFEYFSETQRNKGNFPGRFSGRQFSNSRSEMNVSTLELGDSALYLCASSSYRGEQYFGPGTRLTVT.

The chain carries TRBV18 and TRBJ2-7; 9 bases agree with TRBD2. There are 16 residues in the CDR3. The ends lost 2 bases at V and 1 base at J; junction bases unmatched: 6. Per the germline V gene, CDR1 is KGHSH and CDR2 is LQKENI. CDR3 in DNA: TGTGCCAGCTCACCAAACTCGGGACTAGCATCCTACGAGCAGTACTTC. Translating gives CASSPNSGLASYEQYF.

This clone was observed a handful of times. This chain links TRBV15 with TRBJ2-2; possible D gene TRBD2, 6 bases. Trimming left V 6 bases short and J 2 bases short, with 16 bases between. The CDR3 has 16 residues. CDR1 and CDR2 (germline): LNHNV, YYDKDF (reference sequence). The chain's CDR3 is CATRPVAEINTGELFF. Here the CDR3 DNA reads TGTGCCACCAGGCCTGTAGCGGAAATTAACACCGGGGAGCTGTTTTTT. Supplemented by reference TRBV15 and TRBJ2-2, the full variable domain reads DAMVIQNPRYQVTQFGKPVTLSCSQTLNHNVMYWYQQKSSQAPKLLFHYYDKDFNNEADTPDNFQSRRPNTSFCFLDIRSPGLGDTAMYLCATRPVAEINTGELFFGEGSRLTVL.

The J gene is TRBJ1-1, the V gene TRBV7-2; no firm D call. Germline V gene data show CDR1 as SGHTA and CDR2 as FQGNSA. V lost 1 base and J 6 bases, leaving 12 bases between the germline ends. This CDR3 contains 14 residues. The CDR3 reads CASSLGPWTPEAFF. CDR3 nucleotides: TGTGCCAGCAGCTTAGGTCCTTGGACTCCTGAAGCTTTCTTT. Using reference TRBV7-2 and TRBJ1-1 for the parts outside the CDR3, the full variable domain is GAGVSQSPSNKVTEKGKDVELRCDPISGHTALYWYRQSLGQGLEFLIYFQGNSAPDKSGLPSDRFSAERTGGSVSTLTIQRTQQEDSAVYLCASSLGPWTPEAFFGQGTRLTVV.

The chain is built from TRBV7-9 and TRBJ1-2; 7 bases match TRBD1. Trimming cost V 1 base and J 7 bases; bases outside gene matches: 6. The CDR3 runs 14 residues. Looked up from germline, CDR1 is SEHNR and CDR2 is FQNEAQ (reference sequence). The DNA of the CDR3 is TGTGCCAGCAGCTTAGATGAAGGGGGCGGTGGCTACACCTTC. Its translation: CASSLDEGGGGYTF.

This sequence joins TRBV28 and TRBJ2-3, with 9 bases matching TRBD1. The ends lost 2 bases at V and 5 bases at J; junction bases unmatched: 5. The length of the CDR3 is 15 residues. The germline V gene has CDR1 MDHEN and CDR2 SYDVKM. The CDR3 bases are TGTGCCAGCAGTTTACGAGGACAGGGGCGAGATACGCAGTATTTT. This translates into CASSLRGQGRDTQYF.

V gene TRBV7-3 combines with J gene TRBJ2-1, with D perhaps matching TRBD2 (5 bases). Looked up from germline, CDR1 is SGHTA and CDR2 is FQGTGA. This CDR3 is 14 amino acids long. Trimming cost V 1 base and J 9 bases, with 13 bases left between them. The chain's CDR3 is CASSLKHSSLEQFF. CDR3 in DNA: TGTGCCAGCAGCTTAAAGCATTCTAGCCTTGAGCAGTTCTTC.

This chain joins TRBV29-1 and TRBJ2-1; 7 bases are shared with TRBD2. Germline V CDR1 and CDR2: SQVTM, ANQGSEA. The CDR3 extends over 14 amino acids. The chain's CDR3 is CSGGSGTIYNEQFF. The CDR3 DNA follows: TGCAGTGGCGGGAGCGGGACTATATACAATGAGCAGTTCTTC.

V is TRBV7-2 and J is TRBJ1-5; 8 bases align to TRBD1. CDR1 and CDR2 from the germline V gene are SGHTA and FQGNSA. V was pared by 5 bases and J by 1 base, with 4 bases of the junction left unmatched. CDR3 size: 15 residues. The CDR3 DNA follows: TGTGCCAGCAGCCCGCGGACAGGGAGCAATCAGCCCCAGCATTTT. Its translation is CASSPRTGSNQPQHF.

The rearrangement joins TRBV19 to TRBJ1-5, with no clear D. CDR1 is LNHDA, CDR2 SQIVND, per germline (reference sequence). This CDR3 is built from 12 residues. Trimming removed 2 bases from V and 5 bases from J, with 4 bases in between. The CDR3 reads CASSIPYQPQHF. CDR3 DNA sequence: TGTGCCAGTAGTATACCCTATCAGCCCCAGCATTTT.

The chain is built from TRBV7-7 and TRBJ2-1; 11 positions agree with TRBD2. This CDR3 comprises 20 residues. Germline loops: CDR1 SSHAT, CDR2 FNYEAQ (reference sequence). Losses at the gene ends were 5 bases for V and 4 bases for J; bases not matched to a gene: 19. The CDR3 is CASSPLTRGTSGRGYNEQFF. CDR3 in DNA: TGTGCCAGCAGCCCCCTGACCCGCGGGACTAGCGGTAGAGGATACAATGAGCAGTTCTTC.

CDR3 nucleotides: TGTGCTAGTGGCCCCGACAGGAGCACAGATACGCAGTATTTT. Translation: CASGPDRSTDTQYF. The chain is built from TRBV12-5 and TRBJ2-3, with TRBD1 as a possible D gene (6 bases). From germline, CDR1 is LGHNT and CDR2 FRNRAP. The length of the CDR3 is 14 residues. V was cut by 6 bases and J by 0 bases, with 10 bases left in between.

The chain uses TRBV4-1 and TRBJ2-7; 9 bases line up with TRBD2. This CDR3 has 17 amino acids. CDR1 MGHRA and CDR2 YSYEKL come from the germline V gene. V gave up 0 bases and J gave up 2 bases; unmatched junction bases: 8. The CDR3 DNA follows: TGCGCCAGCAGCCAAGAGATGGCGGGGGGGCGAACCTACGAGCAGTACTTC. Its translation: CASSQEMAGGRTYEQYF.

This sequence joins TRBV7-9 and TRBJ1-3, with D possibly matching TRBD1 (5 bases). The CDR3 runs 17 residues. The V end lost 1 base, the J end lost 1 base, and 14 bases lay between the germline ends. Germline lookup yields CDR1 SEHNR and CDR2 FQNEAQ (reference sequence). The CDR3 protein is CASSLEPGRRSGNTIYF. The CDR3 coding sequence is TGTGCCAGCAGCTTAGAACCAGGGAGGCGTTCTGGAAACACCATATATTTT.

This clone was detected only once. The chain uses TRBV30 and TRBJ2-7; tentative D call: TRBD2 (6 bases). Trimming shortened V by 3 bases and J by 6 bases, and 24 bases separated the two germline ends. In germline, CDR1 is GTSNPN, CDR2 SVGIG (reference sequence). The CDR3 has 16 amino acids. The DNA for the CDR3 is TGTGCCTGGAGCCCCTCCTGGAGGGGAGGTGGTAGCGAGCAGTACTTC. Translation gives CAWSPSWRGGGSEQYF.

This chain joins TRBV27 and TRBJ2-1; D might be TRBD1 (5 bases). V lost 6 bases, J lost 0 bases, and 15 bases lay in between. CDR3 length: 16 amino acids. Per the germline V gene, CDR1 is MNHEY and CDR2 is SMNVEV (reference sequence). The chain's CDR3 is CASRIQGVFSYNEQFF. CDR3 coding DNA: TGTGCCAGCAGGATTCAAGGGGTTTTCTCCTACAATGAGCAGTTCTTC.

The CDR3 DNA sequence: TGTGCCAGCAGTTTTACTTCTAGCACAGATACGCAGTATTTT. Its protein is CASSFTSSTDTQYF. J is TRBJ2-3 and V is TRBV27; D is uncertain. Germline V gives CDR1 MNHEY, CDR2 SMNVEV (reference sequence). With 3 bases removed from V and 0 bases from J, the gap between germline ends came to 7 bases. The CDR3 contains 14 residues.

This chain connects TRBV4-2 to TRBJ1-4; D is unclear. Germline values: CDR1 LGHNA, CDR2 YNFKEQ. Trimming took 1 base from V and 7 from J, leaving 16 bases between them. The CDR3 consists of 16 residues. The CDR3 reads CASSQVSSSAGEKLFF. Here the CDR3 DNA reads TGTGCCAGCAGCCAAGTGAGCAGTTCCGCAGGTGAAAAACTGTTTTTT.

The chain joins TRBV19 to TRBJ1-1, with 9 bases that match TRBD1. Germline V lookup: CDR1 LNHDA, CDR2 SQIVND (reference sequence). The V gene end was trimmed by 6 bases and the J gene end by 2 bases; junction bases not matched to a gene: 7. There are 15 residues in the CDR3. CDR3 in amino acids: CASRGRDRENTEAFF. The DNA for the CDR3 is TGTGCCAGTAGGGGCCGGGACAGGGAAAACACTGAAGCTTTCTTT.

Remarks on this clone: The sample holds other DNA sequences that translate to the same CDR3. The genes are TRBV29-1 and TRBJ2-5, with D maybe TRBD1 (5 bases). Per germline, CDR1 SQVTM and CDR2 ANQGSEA. With 6 bases removed from V and 5 bases from J, the gap between germline ends came to 13 bases. The CDR3 runs 12 residues. The CDR3 loop is CSVQASGETQYF. CDR3 sequence (DNA): TGCAGCGTCCAAGCCTCAGGGGAGACCCAGTACTTC.

V usage is TRBV15 and J usage is TRBJ1-2, with 8 bases lining up with TRBD1. CDR1 is LNHNV and CDR2 is YYDKDF in the germline V gene (reference sequence). The CDR3 loop spans 16 amino acids. V dropped 1 base and J dropped 3; count of bases not matched to a gene: 7. The CDR3 sequence: CATSRGTGSRDYGYTF. The CDR3 DNA reads as TGTGCCACCAGCAGAGGGACAGGGAGTAGGGACTATGGCTACACCTTC.

This clone occurred a few times. V is TRBV28 and J is TRBJ2-7, with D possibly TRBD2 on 5 matching bases. From germline, CDR1 is MDHEN and CDR2 SYDVKM. This CDR3 region has 15 residues. Trimming took 2 bases from V and 3 from J, leaving 14 bases between them. Here the CDR3 reads CASSLGLDSGYEQYF. Here the CDR3 DNA reads TGTGCCAGCAGTTTAGGGTTGGACTCTGGCTACGAGCAGTACTTC.